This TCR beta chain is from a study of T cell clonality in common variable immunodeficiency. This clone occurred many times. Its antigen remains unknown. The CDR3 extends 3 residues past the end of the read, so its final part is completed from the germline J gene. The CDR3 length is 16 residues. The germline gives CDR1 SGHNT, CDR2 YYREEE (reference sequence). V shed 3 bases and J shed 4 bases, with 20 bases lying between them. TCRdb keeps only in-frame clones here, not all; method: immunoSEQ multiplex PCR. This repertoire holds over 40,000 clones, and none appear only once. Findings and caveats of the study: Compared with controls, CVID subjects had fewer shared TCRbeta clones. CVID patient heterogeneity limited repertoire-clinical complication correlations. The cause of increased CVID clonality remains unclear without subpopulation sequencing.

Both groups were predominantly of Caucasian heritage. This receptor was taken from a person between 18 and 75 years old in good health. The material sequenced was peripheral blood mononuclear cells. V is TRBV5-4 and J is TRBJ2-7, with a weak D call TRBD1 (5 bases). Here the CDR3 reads CASSSDQGMALYEQYF. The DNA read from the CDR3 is TGTGCCAGCAGCTCCGATCAGGGTATGGCGCTTTACGAG. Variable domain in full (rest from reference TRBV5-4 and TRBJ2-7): ETGVTQSPTHLIKTRGQQVTLRCSSQSGHNTVSWYQQALGQGPQFIFQYYREEENGRGNFPPRFSGLQFPNYSSELNVNALELDDSALYLCASSSDQGMALYEQYFGPGTRLTVT.